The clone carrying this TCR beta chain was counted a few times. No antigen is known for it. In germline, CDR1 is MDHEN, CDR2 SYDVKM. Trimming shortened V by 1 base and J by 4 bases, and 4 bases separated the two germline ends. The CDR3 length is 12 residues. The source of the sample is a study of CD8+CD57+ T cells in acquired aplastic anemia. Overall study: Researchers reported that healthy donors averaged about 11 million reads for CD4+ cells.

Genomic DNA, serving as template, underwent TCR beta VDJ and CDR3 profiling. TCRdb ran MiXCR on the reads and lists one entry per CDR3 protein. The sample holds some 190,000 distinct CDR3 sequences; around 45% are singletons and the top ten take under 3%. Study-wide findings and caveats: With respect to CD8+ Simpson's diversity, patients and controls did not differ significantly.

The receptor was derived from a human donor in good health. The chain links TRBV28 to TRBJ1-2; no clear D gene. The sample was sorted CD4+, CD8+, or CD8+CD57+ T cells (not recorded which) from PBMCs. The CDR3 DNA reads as TGTGCCAGCAGTTTATTATCCTATGGCTACACCTTC. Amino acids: CASSLLSYGYTF.